Described below is a single T cell receptor (beta chain) sequence and its context. Seattle patients were enrolled while actively infected and followed longitudinally. Methods used by the authors: The authors estimated nucleated cell counts from reference gene primer amplification. Profiled with immunoSEQ multiplex PCR; TCRdb holds only in-frame clones, not every one. V and J calls and clone size are given by that table; D and trimming were obtained from the DNA. The sample shows around 100,000 clones, around 90% of them seen only once. The data stem from a study of blood T cell repertoires in COVID-19. Turning to the study itself: The United States, Italy and Spain supplied acute and convalescent COVID-19 samples. From T cells, B-cell-depleted T cells, or PBMCs came the material, which was cDNA or gDNA.

The CDR3 spans 14 residues. Germline V gene data show CDR1 as LNHDA and CDR2 as SQIVND (reference sequence). Trimming removed 3 bases from V and 7 bases from J, with 13 bases in between. Sequenced sample: peripheral blood. V gene TRBV19 combines with J gene TRBJ1-5; D unresolved. The clonotype was recovered from a woman aged 50 to 65 with COVID-19, enrolled during active disease. The CDR3 reads CASSIGGLGQPQHF. CDR3 nucleotide sequence: TGTGCCAGTAGTATTGGCGGGCTGGGGCAGCCCCAGCATTTT.